The 30 T cell receptor beta chains below were found in one sample sequenced in a study of T cells and Merkel cell carcinoma outcomes. Libraries were prepared by immunoSEQ multiplex PCR; TCRdb keeps only in-frame clonotypes and omits some of them. This sample has around 2,000 clones, with over 85% found just once. The sample consisted of tumor tissue from Merkel cell carcinoma. The receptors originated from a human donor with Merkel cell carcinoma.

The chain uses TRBV7-6 and TRBJ2-7; D is perhaps TRBD1 or TRBD2 (5 bases each). The V gene's germline CDR1 is SGHVS and CDR2 FNYEAQ. The CDR3 consists of 12 residues. V lost 7 bases and J lost 9, with 16 bases in between. CDR3 in amino acids: CASNSEGRGQYF. The CDR3 nucleotides read TGTGCCAGCAACTCCGAGGGGCGCGGGCAGTACTTC.

The chain couples TRBV11-2 to TRBJ2-2; D is unclear. V lost 3 bases and J 8 bases, leaving 13 bases between the germline ends. The CDR3 sequence is 14 residues long. Germline V gene data show CDR1 as SGHAT and CDR2 as FQNNGV. Here the CDR3 DNA reads TGTGCCAGCAGCTTCGAACGAATTACTGGGGAGCTGTTTTTT. Translating it yields CASSFERITGELFF.

The V call is TRBV7-9, the J call TRBJ2-4; 7 bases are shared with TRBD1. The CDR3 is made up of 16 amino acids. Germline CDR1 reads SEHNR; CDR2 reads FQNEAQ (reference sequence). After removal of 1 base from V and 0 bases from J, the junction contained 3 bases not matched to a gene. The CDR3 DNA reads as TGTGCCAGCAGCTTAGAATCAGGGGGAGCCAAAAACATTCAGTACTTC. It translates to CASSLESGGAKNIQYF.

The gene calls are TRBV20-1 and TRBJ1-2; no firm D call. CDR1 is DFQATT, CDR2 SNEGSKA, per germline (reference sequence). The CDR3 consists of 10 residues. CDR3 protein: CSAEGYGYTF. The CDR3 DNA reads as TGCAGCGCGGAGGGCTATGGCTACACCTTC.

The chain carries TRBV27 and TRBJ1-1; no clear D gene. Germline CDR1 reads MNHEY; CDR2 reads SMNVEV (reference sequence). This CDR3 spans 16 amino acids. Trimming cost V 5 bases and J 3 bases, with 19 bases left between them. The CDR3 DNA reads TGTGCCAGCAGTATCCTACCGAAGGGCCAACACACTGAAGCTTTCTTT. Its protein product is CASSILPKGQHTEAFF.

This chain joins TRBV7-2 and TRBJ2-3; perhaps TRBD2 as D (5 bases). This CDR3 contains 15 residues. The ends were cut back, 4 bases at V and 4 bases at J, with 15 bases in the middle. Germline V gene data show CDR1 as SGHTA and CDR2 as FQGNSA. CDR3 sequence: CASSSERAYPDTQYF. The CDR3 DNA reads as TGTGCCAGCAGCTCAGAGAGGGCTTACCCAGATACGCAGTATTTT.

This clone has just a few counts. CDR3 residues: CASSNPGRRNPGANVLTF. CDR3 sequence (DNA): TGTGCCAGCAGCAATCCGGGACGCCGAAACCCTGGGGCCAACGTCCTGACTTTC. The chain combines TRBV7-9 with TRBJ2-6; TRBD1 or TRBD2 may be the D gene (5 bases each). The CDR3 runs 18 residues. V lost 5 bases to trimming and J lost 2 bases, with 19 bases between them. Germline CDR1 SEHNR, CDR2 FQNEAQ (reference sequence).

V gene TRBV19 combines with J gene TRBJ2-1; perhaps D is TRBD1 or TRBD2 (5 bases each). The CDR3 has 16 residues. The V gene lost 5 bases and the J gene lost 8 bases, with 22 bases spanning the gap. Germline V gene data show CDR1 as LNHDA and CDR2 as SQIVND (reference sequence). The CDR3, as DNA: TGTGCCAGTAGTCATAGGGACCTTTGGGTAGTAGATGAGCAGTTCTTC. Its translation is CASSHRDLWVVDEQFF.

The sample holds one count of this clone. The chain recombines TRBV18 with TRBJ2-5; tentatively, D is TRBD1 (6 bases). Germline V gives CDR1 KGHSH, CDR2 LQKENI. V was cut by 6 bases and J by 0 bases, with 8 bases left in between. This CDR3 contains 13 residues. The CDR3 coding sequence is TGTGCCAGCTCGGGGGCTAACCAAGAGACCCAGTACTTC. It translates to CASSGANQETQYF.

This sequence joins TRBV6-5 and TRBJ2-1, with 12 bases fitting TRBD1. With V trimmed by 7 bases and J by 15 bases, 10 bases remained unmatched. Per the germline V gene, CDR1 is MNHEY and CDR2 is SVGAGI. This CDR3 is built from 13 residues. This CDR3 reads CASMRGQGASPFF. The CDR3 nucleotides read TGTGCCAGCATGCGGGGACAGGGGGCATCGCCGTTCTTC.

The chain joins TRBV27 to TRBJ2-3; possible D gene TRBD2, 6 bases. The CDR3 covers 16 residues. The V gene lost 2 bases and the J gene lost 0 bases, with 12 bases spanning the gap. CDR1 and CDR2 from the germline V gene are MNHEY and SMNVEV (reference sequence). As DNA, the CDR3 is TGTGCCAGCAGTTTAACTCTAGCGCTCAGCACAGATACGCAGTATTTT. It codes for CASSLTLALSTDTQYF.

This clone was seen just once. The chain combines TRBV11-2 with TRBJ2-5, with D unresolved. Trimming cost V 1 base and J 2 bases, with 14 bases left between them. The germline CDR1 and CDR2 sequences are SGHAT and FQNNGV. This CDR3 has 16 residues. CDR3 sequence (DNA): TGTGCCAGCAGCTTAGTAGGGCAGCTTCAACAAGAGACCCAGTACTTC. As protein: CASSLVGQLQQETQYF.

This chain connects TRBV6-5 to TRBJ2-2; D gene ambiguous. Germline V gives CDR1 MNHEY, CDR2 SVGAGI. CDR3 size: 14 residues. V shed 2 bases and J shed 1 base, with 5 bases lying between them. This CDR3 reads CASSYEVNTGELFF. CDR3 nucleotide sequence: TGTGCCAGCAGTTACGAAGTGAACACCGGGGAGCTGTTTTTT.

The V call is TRBV11-2, the J call TRBJ2-6, with a possible D match to TRBD2 (6 bases). Between the trimmed V and J ends, which lost 2 bases and 0 bases, there was a span of 14 bases. Germline V gene sequence: CDR1 SGHAT, CDR2 FQNNGV. The length of the CDR3 is 18 residues. The CDR3 region has the DNA TGTGCCAGCAGCTTAACGGGGGATGGCGGCTCTGGGGCCAACGTCCTGACTTTC. This gives the protein CASSLTGDGGSGANVLTF.

V is TRBV6-5 and J is TRBJ2-1; D is undetermined. From germline, CDR1 is MNHEY and CDR2 SVGAGI. Trimming shortened V by 4 bases and J by 5 bases, and 15 bases separated the two germline ends. The length of the CDR3 is 15 residues. The CDR3 loop is CASSSPITFNNEQFF. CDR3 nucleotides: TGTGCCAGCAGTTCCCCAATTACATTCAACAATGAGCAGTTCTTC.

This chain links TRBV27 with TRBJ1-5, with TRBD1 matching over 7 bases. The germline CDR1 and CDR2 sequences are MNHEY and SMNVEV (reference sequence). The CDR3 is made up of 13 amino acids. The V and J ends lost 5 bases and 7 bases, in that order; junction bases with no gene match: 5. The CDR3 spells CASSRTGMQPQHF. The CDR3 DNA sequence: TGTGCCAGCAGTCGGACAGGTATGCAGCCCCAGCATTTT.

This clone has only one observation. The chain employs TRBV5-1 and TRBJ1-2; D is undetermined. Germline assignment: CDR1 SGHRS and CDR2 YFSETQ. The CDR3 length is 14 residues. V was trimmed by 4 bases and J by 0 bases, leaving 10 bases between them. CDR3 sequence (DNA): TGCGCCAGCAGCCGGACTATTGCTAACTATGGCTACACCTTC. Its translation is CASSRTIANYGYTF.

CDR3 coding DNA: TGCAGTGCTAGGACGGCCTACGAGCAGTACTTC. It yields the protein CSARTAYEQYF. The genes are TRBV20-1 and TRBJ2-7; D unclear. The CDR3 runs 11 residues. Germline V lookup: CDR1 DFQATT, CDR2 SNEGSKA (reference sequence). Trimming took off 3 bases at V and 2 bases at J, with 5 bases between the two ends.

The chain employs TRBV2 and TRBJ2-7; the match to TRBD1 covers 7 bases. Germline values: CDR1 SNHLY, CDR2 FYNNEI. V lost 7 bases to trimming and J lost 2 bases; unmatched junction nucleotides: 8. This CDR3 has 14 residues. CDR3 residues: CASTLTGTAYEQYF. In DNA, the CDR3 is TGTGCCAGCACCCTAACCGGGACAGCCTACGAGCAGTACTTC.

The rearrangement uses TRBV10-3 and TRBJ2-5; D might be TRBD1 (5 bases). The ends were cut back, 6 bases at V and 0 bases at J, with 11 bases in the middle. CDR3 size: 14 residues. The germline CDR1 and CDR2 sequences are ENHRY and SYGVKD. CDR3 residues: CAISPDSYQETQYF. The CDR3 DNA sequence: TGTGCCATCAGCCCCGACAGCTACCAAGAGACCCAGTACTTC.

This clone was seen a single time. The chain joins TRBV11-1 to TRBJ2-4, with 8 nucleotides matching TRBD2. Germline loops: CDR1 SGHAT, CDR2 FQDESV (reference sequence). This CDR3 has 18 amino acids. Trimming removed 6 bases from V and 3 bases from J; junction bases left unmatched: 16. The CDR3 here is CASSPGFAAGGVKNIQYF. DNA of the CDR3: TGTGCCAGCAGTCCCGGATTCGCCGCGGGGGGCGTCAAAAACATTCAGTACTTC.

The chain links TRBV5-1 to TRBJ2-3; D gene unclear. The germline V gene encodes CDR1 SGHRS and CDR2 YFSETQ. The CDR3 totals 17 residues. Trimming removed 2 bases at V and 0 bases at J, with 16 bases between. The CDR3 is CASSFNSPSTSTDTQYF. DNA of the CDR3: TGCGCCAGCAGCTTTAACAGCCCCAGTACGAGCACAGATACGCAGTATTTT.

V is TRBV5-1 and J is TRBJ2-4, with D unresolved. Germline V lookup: CDR1 SGHRS, CDR2 YFSETQ. The CDR3 loop spans 14 amino acids. With 9 bases removed from V and 3 bases from J, the gap between germline ends came to 16 bases. In DNA, the CDR3 is TGCGCCACCACGGAATGGAATAACAAAAACATTCAGTACTTC. Its protein is CATTEWNNKNIQYF.

In this sample, this clone turned up a few times. CDR3 DNA sequence: TGTGCCACCCTCGGAGGAGATACGCAGTATTTT. This translates into CATLGGDTQYF. The rearrangement uses TRBV27 and TRBJ2-3; D might be TRBD2 (5 bases). Germline CDR1 MNHEY, CDR2 SMNVEV (reference sequence). The germline V and J ends were trimmed by 10 bases and 5 bases, with 10 bases remaining between them. This CDR3 has 11 residues.

The rearrangement links TRBV13 to TRBJ2-3, with 10 bases aligning to TRBD1. Per the germline V gene, CDR1 is PRHDT and CDR2 is FYEKMQ (reference sequence). V was pared by 0 bases and J by 4 bases, with 4 bases of the junction left unmatched. The CDR3 consists of 16 residues. The CDR3 coding sequence is TGTGCCAGCAGCTTAGGGACAGGGGGCCTGGCAGATACGCAGTATTTT. Its translation is CASSLGTGGLADTQYF.

The chain couples TRBV7-9 to TRBJ1-2; D is unclear. CDR1 and CDR2 (germline): SEHNR, FQNEAQ (reference sequence). The germline V and J ends were trimmed by 1 base and 8 bases, with 14 bases remaining between them. CDR3 length: 14 residues. The DNA of the CDR3 is TGTGCCAGCAGCTTAGGATCCGGGATCGAAGGCTACACCTTC. It encodes CASSLGSGIEGYTF.

This sequence joins TRBV5-1 and TRBJ2-2; 7 bases agree with TRBD1. The CDR3 totals 16 residues. J was trimmed by 1 base and V by 0 bases; bases with no gene match: 3. In germline, CDR1 is SGHRS, CDR2 YFSETQ. The CDR3 bases are TGCGCCAGCAGCTTGGCCGGGACAGTGAACACCGGGGAGCTGTTTTTT. Translated: CASSLAGTVNTGELFF.

This clone was seen just once. The V and J genes are TRBV7-2 and TRBJ1-2; D may be TRBD1 (5 bases). The CDR3 totals 14 residues. With 1 base removed from V and 2 bases from J, the gap between germline ends came to 8 bases. The V gene's germline CDR1 is SGHTA and CDR2 FQGNSA. The CDR3: CASSLGTSNYGYTF. DNA for the CDR3: TGTGCCAGCAGCTTAGGGACAAGCAACTATGGCTACACCTTC.

This chain joins TRBV13 and TRBJ1-6; unclear D gene. Trimming stripped 1 base from V and 0 bases from J, with 10 bases between. The CDR3 extends over 17 amino acids. CDR1 PRHDT and CDR2 FYEKMQ come from the germline V gene (reference sequence). The CDR3 coding sequence is TGTGCCAGCAGCTTAGACGGGCCGAGCTCCTATAATTCACCCCTCCACTTT. It is translated as CASSLDGPSSYNSPLHF.

This sequence joins TRBV11-3 and TRBJ2-2; D not resolved. Germline lookup yields CDR1 SGHNT and CDR2 YENEEA. Trimming left V 7 bases short and J 2 bases short, with 11 bases between. The CDR3 has 14 amino acids. The CDR3 DNA is TGTGCCAGCAAACCCAGGCCAAACACCGGGGAGCTGTTTTTT. This gives the protein CASKPRPNTGELFF.